The 32 T cell receptor beta chains below come from one sample, sequenced in a study of cytomegalovirus exposure and HLA in healthy donors. The primer mix had 60 Vbeta and 13 Jbeta primers. Clones were read by immunoSEQ multiplex PCR, and TCRdb kept only the in-frame ones, dropping some. The sample carries under 150,000 clones, roughly three quarters recorded once. Sequencing input: PBMCs. Every receptor here comes from a woman in her thirties or forties in good health and CMV-seropositive.

This clone was counted a single time. Since the CDR3 does not end with the conserved phenylalanine or tryptophan, this likely comes from a read error. This chain connects TRBV5-5 to TRBJ2-3, with 14 nucleotides matching TRBD2. J was trimmed by 6 bases and V by 4 bases; bases with no gene match: 4. There are 15 residues in the CDR3. Per the germline V gene, CDR1 is SGHKS and CDR2 is YYEKEE (reference sequence). CDR3 DNA sequence: TGTGCCAGCAGCCTCTGGACTAGCGGGGGGGATACGCAGTATTTG. It is translated as CASSLWTSGGDTQYL.

The genes are TRBV5-1 and TRBJ2-3; 10 nucleotides agree with TRBD1. CDR1 is SGHRS, CDR2 YFSETQ, per germline. The CDR3 consists of 17 residues. Trimming took 0 bases from V and 3 from J; bases not matched to a gene: 7. The CDR3 nucleotides are TGCGCCAGCAGCTTGGACATTATGGGACAGGGGACAGATACGCAGTATTTT. Its protein is CASSLDIMGQGTDTQYF.

The V and J genes are TRBV2 and TRBJ2-5; unclear D gene. The CDR3 sequence is 13 residues long. CDR1 SNHLY and CDR2 FYNNEI come from the germline V gene. V was cut by 8 bases and J by 5 bases, with 15 bases left in between. This CDR3 reads CASGVWPGETQYF. DNA for the CDR3: TGTGCCAGCGGAGTTTGGCCCGGGGAGACCCAGTACTTC.

CDR3 coding DNA: TGTGCCTGGAACCGGGGACTAGCGGGGCAAGAGACCCAGTACTTC. Its protein product is CAWNRGLAGQETQYF. J is TRBJ2-5 and V is TRBV30; 13 nucleotides agree with TRBD2. This CDR3 spans 15 amino acids. Germline trimming cut 4 bases from V and 2 bases from J; bases unmatched to any gene: 4. Germline lookup yields CDR1 GTSNPN and CDR2 SVGIG (reference sequence).

J is TRBJ2-7 and V is TRBV6-1; 8 bases fit TRBD2. The V gene end was trimmed by 7 bases and the J gene end by 0 bases; junction bases not matched to a gene: 8. Germline V gene lookup returns CDR1 MNHNS and CDR2 SASEGT. The CDR3 has 15 residues. The CDR3 sequence: CASTRGGLSSYEQYF. DNA of the CDR3: TGTGCCAGCACTCGGGGGGGGCTAAGCTCCTACGAGCAGTACTTC.

This clone has a handful of counts. This sequence joins TRBV27 and TRBJ1-6; 9 bases align to TRBD1. This CDR3 is built from 15 residues. V lost 3 bases, J lost 8 bases, and 5 bases stayed unmatched. From germline, CDR1 is MNHEY and CDR2 SMNVEV (reference sequence). The CDR3 here is CASSFRDRVYSPLHF. The DNA for the CDR3 is TGTGCCAGCAGTTTTCGGGACAGGGTCTATTCACCCCTCCACTTT.

The chain links TRBV11-2 to TRBJ2-1; 8 nucleotides align to TRBD2. The CDR3 runs 12 residues. The germline V gene encodes CDR1 SGHAT and CDR2 FQNNGV. V lost 1 base and J lost 10; bases outside the gene matches: 0. In DNA form, the CDR3 reads TGTGCCAGCAGCTTAGGCGGGGGGGAGCAGTTCTTC. Protein product: CASSLGGGEQFF. The entire variable domain, with the rest obtained from reference TRBV11-2 and TRBJ2-1, is as follows: EAGVAQSPRYKIIEKRQSVAFWCNPISGHATLYWYQQILGQGPKLLIQFQNNGVVDDSQLPKDRFSAERLKGVDSTLKIQPAKLEDSAVYLCASSLGGGEQFFGPGTRLTVL.

The V call is TRBV19, the J call TRBJ1-5; maybe TRBD1 (6 bases). V was trimmed by 5 bases and J by 6 bases, leaving 14 bases between them. The CDR3 is made up of 14 amino acids. Germline loops: CDR1 LNHDA, CDR2 SQIVND (reference sequence). The CDR3 coding sequence is TGTGCCAGTAGTCTGGGGGCCCTCCCTCAGCCCCAGCATTTT. Protein: CASSLGALPQPQHF.

The rearrangement uses TRBV2 and TRBJ2-1; 8 bases are a match to TRBD2. The CDR3 extends over 14 amino acids. Germline CDR1 is SNHLY and CDR2 is FYNNEI. The J segment lost 8 bases and the V segment lost 6 bases, leaving 9 bases of the junction unmatched. CDR3 nucleotides: TGTGCCAGCAGCTTCCTGGGACTAGGGGATGAGCAGTTCTTC. Translating it yields CASSFLGLGDEQFF.

The chain recombines TRBV5-6 with TRBJ1-4, with TRBD1 identical over 7 bases. CDR3 length: 18 residues. V lost 3 bases and J lost 0; bases outside the gene matches: 11. Germline V gene data show CDR1 as SGHDT and CDR2 as YYEEEE. CDR3 bases: TGTGCCAGCAGCTCGATAGTGGGCACAGGGGCAACTAATGAAAAACTGTTTTTT. Its translation: CASSSIVGTGATNEKLFF.

The chain joins TRBV2 to TRBJ2-1; 14 positions agree with TRBD2. Unmatched junction bases numbered 5, after V lost 4 bases and J lost 6 bases. Per the germline V gene, CDR1 is SNHLY and CDR2 is FYNNEI. The CDR3 is made up of 16 amino acids. CDR3 bases: TGTGCCAGCAGTGGGACTAGCGGGGGGCCCCTCAATGAGCAGTTCTTC. It is translated as CASSGTSGGPLNEQFF.

The rearrangement uses TRBV4-2 and TRBJ1-3; D perhaps matches TRBD1 (6 bases). The V gene lost 0 bases and the J gene lost 1 base, with 10 bases spanning the gap. The CDR3 has 16 amino acids. Germline V gene data show CDR1 as LGHNA and CDR2 as YNFKEQ. CDR3 loop: CASSQDSQGSGNTIYF. In nucleotides, the CDR3 is TGTGCCAGCAGCCAAGATAGCCAGGGGTCTGGAAACACCATATATTTT.

The chain joins TRBV6-1 to TRBJ2-3; D not certain. Trimming cost V 5 bases and J 5 bases, with 5 bases left between them. The CDR3 runs 11 residues. Germline CDR1 MNHNS, CDR2 SASEGT. The CDR3, as DNA: TGTGCCAGCAGTTACGGAGATACGCAGTATTTT. It yields the protein CASSYGDTQYF.

On this clone itself: Given the absence of the conserved phenylalanine or tryptophan at the CDR3 end, a read error is likely. The V gene is TRBV19, the J gene TRBJ1-5; no reliable D call. Trimming removed 3 bases from V and 0 bases from J, with 9 bases in between. Germline V gene data show CDR1 as LNHDA and CDR2 as SQIVND (reference sequence). The CDR3 totals 15 residues. The DNA for the CDR3 is TGTGCCAGTAGTATGGCACAGACTAGCAATCAGCCCCAGCATCTT. Encoded protein: CASSMAQTSNQPQHL.

The chain combines TRBV9 with TRBJ1-4; a weak D match, TRBD1 (5 bases). Germline CDR1 and CDR2: SGDLS and YYNGEE. The CDR3 loop spans 16 amino acids. V was shortened by 3 bases and J by 4 bases, with 16 bases between the two germline ends. The CDR3 DNA sequence: TGTGCCAGCAGCGCATACCATGGACAAATTAATGAAAAACTGTTTTTT. Translated: CASSAYHGQINEKLFF.

This clone was counted a few times. The sample contains more than one DNA sequence encoding this CDR3. V is TRBV5-1 and J is TRBJ1-1; a weak D match, TRBD1 (5 bases). Trimming removed 2 bases at V and 1 base at J, with 6 bases between. Germline V gene sequence: CDR1 SGHRS, CDR2 YFSETQ. The length of the CDR3 is 13 residues. DNA for the CDR3: TGCGCCAGCAGCTTTGACAGGAACACTGAAGCTTTCTTT. Translation gives CASSFDRNTEAFF.

The gene calls are TRBV28 and TRBJ2-2, with D perhaps matching TRBD1 (6 bases). V was pared by 7 bases and J by 4 bases, with 13 bases between. CDR1 and CDR2 from the germline V gene are MDHEN and SYDVKM. The CDR3 loop spans 14 amino acids. The CDR3, as DNA: TGTGCCAGCAATGAAGGGGGAGTCACCGGGGAGCTGTTTTTT. Its translation: CASNEGGVTGELFF.

This rearrangement joins TRBV2 to TRBJ1-2, with 11 positions matching TRBD1. J gave up 4 bases and V 6 bases, and 4 bases lay outside the gene matches. The CDR3 spans 14 residues. Germline CDR1 reads SNHLY; CDR2 reads FYNNEI. CDR3 protein: CASRGQGGSYGYTF. CDR3 DNA: TGTGCCAGCAGGGGACAGGGGGGAAGCTATGGCTACACCTTC.

The CDR3 nucleotides are TGTGCCAGCAGCGCGGGGGATCGGGACGAGCAGTACTTC. Translation gives CASSAGDRDEQYF. The rearrangement links TRBV6-1 to TRBJ2-7; 7 nucleotides line up with TRBD2. In germline, CDR1 is MNHNS, CDR2 SASEGT. The CDR3 sequence is 13 residues long. V trimming: 6 bases; J trimming: 5 bases; junction bases outside the gene matches: 7.

The rearrangement joins TRBV9 to TRBJ2-1; TRBD2 aligns across 7 bases. Unmatched junction bases numbered 10, after V lost 0 bases and J lost 7 bases. The CDR3 has 16 amino acids. The V gene's germline CDR1 is SGDLS and CDR2 YYNGEE. The CDR3 region is CASSVGEGMGWNEQFF. Written as DNA, the CDR3 is TGTGCCAGCAGCGTAGGGGAGGGGATGGGGTGGAATGAGCAGTTCTTC.

This clone occurred once. CDR3 coding DNA: TGCGCCAGCAGCTCGCCCGAGGGCCAAGAGACCCAGTACTTC. Residues: CASSSPEGQETQYF. The genes are TRBV5-1 and TRBJ2-5, with D possibly matching TRBD2 (5 bases). Germline-derived CDR1 and CDR2 are SGHRS and YFSETQ. The CDR3 has 14 amino acids. Trimming cost V 3 bases and J 1 base, with 10 bases left between them. Variable domain in full (rest from reference TRBV5-1 and TRBJ2-5): KAGVTQTPRYLIKTRGQQVTLSCSPISGHRSVSWYQQTPGQGLQFLFEYFSETQRNKGNFPGRFSGRQFSNSRSEMNVSTLELGDSALYLCASSSPEGQETQYFGPGTRLLVL.

The CDR3 nucleotides are TGTGCCAGCAGCTTATCTTCGTATCAGCCCCAGCATTTT. Its translation is CASSLSSYQPQHF. The chain uses TRBV7-2 and TRBJ1-5; D gene unclear. Trimming removed 2 bases from V and 5 bases from J, with 7 bases in between. This CDR3 contains 13 residues. Looked up from germline, CDR1 is SGHTA and CDR2 is FQGNSA.

This chain uses TRBV7-9 with TRBJ1-2; 9 bases fit TRBD1. The CDR3 is made up of 16 amino acids. V shed 5 bases and J 7 bases; nucleotides not matched to a gene: 14. Per germline, CDR1 SEHNR and CDR2 FQNEAQ (reference sequence). For the CDR3, the DNA is TGTGCCAGCAGCCCCGGTCCCGACAGGGGGATTTCTGGCTACACCTTC. Translation: CASSPGPDRGISGYTF.

The chain joins TRBV5-6 to TRBJ1-2; possible D gene TRBD1, 6 bases. Germline V lookup: CDR1 SGHDT, CDR2 YYEEEE. CDR3 size: 13 residues. Trimming took 4 bases from V and 4 from J, leaving 11 bases between them. The CDR3 here is CASSIGTLYGYTF. The CDR3, as DNA: TGTGCCAGCAGCATCGGGACACTCTATGGCTACACCTTC.

The gene calls are TRBV2 and TRBJ1-4; a weak D match, TRBD1 (5 bases). Trimming pared 2 bases from V and 0 bases from J, leaving 7 bases between. The CDR3 is 15 residues long. CDR1 and CDR2 (germline): SNHLY, FYNNEI. The DNA for the CDR3 is TGTGCCAGCAGTGAACAGGGCTCAACTAATGAAAAACTGTTTTTT. Its translation is CASSEQGSTNEKLFF.

The rearrangement joins TRBV2 to TRBJ1-2; D is possibly TRBD1 (6 bases). Germline CDR1 reads SNHLY; CDR2 reads FYNNEI. The V and J ends lost 5 bases and 4 bases respectively, with 8 bases between them. The CDR3 has 12 residues. The CDR3 region has the DNA TGTGCCAGCAGTCCACAGGGCTATGGCTACACCTTC. Protein: CASSPQGYGYTF.

The table lists this clone with a count of one. The gene calls are TRBV13 and TRBJ2-1; 15 positions match TRBD2. The CDR3 loop spans 16 amino acids. Germline values: CDR1 PRHDT, CDR2 FYEKMQ (reference sequence). The J segment lost 7 bases and the V segment lost 2 bases, leaving 3 bases of the junction unmatched. CDR3 DNA: TGTGCCAGCAGCTTAAGGGGGACTAGCGGGGGGAATGAGCAGTTCTTC. Its protein product is CASSLRGTSGGNEQFF.

The chain recombines TRBV19 with TRBJ2-1, with TRBD2 identical over 12 bases. The germline gives CDR1 LNHDA, CDR2 SQIVND (reference sequence). Germline trimming cut 5 bases from V and 10 bases from J; bases unmatched to any gene: 3. The CDR3 contains 13 residues. CDR3 in amino acids: CASSGTSGGEQFF. CDR3 DNA sequence: TGTGCCAGTAGTGGAACTAGCGGGGGGGAGCAGTTCTTC.

The J gene is TRBJ2-1, the V gene TRBV11-3; D is perhaps TRBD1 (6 bases). CDR1 and CDR2 (germline): SGHNT, YENEEA. Trimming took off 1 base at V and 8 bases at J, with 15 bases between the two ends. The CDR3 length is 15 residues. The CDR3: CASSLGQGLLDEQFF. In DNA form, the CDR3 reads TGTGCCAGCAGCTTAGGTCAGGGGTTATTAGATGAGCAGTTCTTC.

A word on this clone: The junction departs from the called germline gene at one end, perhaps through a read error. The same CDR3 can be traced to other DNA sequences in this sample. The rearrangement uses TRBV18 and TRBJ1-2; perhaps TRBD1 as D (5 bases). In germline, CDR1 is KGHSH, CDR2 LQKENI. This CDR3 comprises 13 residues. The CDR3 spells CASSQRDSDGYTF. As DNA, the CDR3 is TGCGCCAGCTCACAAAGAGACAGTGATGGCTACACCTTC.

This clone was observed a single time. The CDR3 reads CASSRSGGTEAFF. CDR3 nucleotides: TGTGCCAGCTCACGCAGCGGGGGTACTGAAGCTTTCTTT. This sequence joins TRBV18 and TRBJ1-1; possible D gene TRBD1, 5 bases. The length of the CDR3 is 13 residues. V was clipped by 4 bases and J by 5 bases, with 11 bases between them. Germline V gives CDR1 KGHSH, CDR2 LQKENI. Drawing the rest from reference TRBV18 and TRBJ1-1, the complete variable domain is NAGVMQNPRHLVRRRGQEARLRCSPMKGHSHVYWYRQLPEEGLKFMVYLQKENIIDESGMPKERFSAEFPKEGPSILRIQQVVRGDSAAYFCASSRSGGTEAFFGQGTRLTVV.

The DNA for the CDR3 is TGTGCCAGCAGCCATGACAGGGGTTCGAACACCGGGGAGCTGTTTTTT. Translated, it gives CASSHDRGSNTGELFF. The rearrangement links TRBV7-9 to TRBJ2-2; 8 nucleotides match TRBD1. Per germline, CDR1 SEHNR and CDR2 FQNEAQ (reference sequence). The CDR3 runs to 16 residues. The V segment lost 5 bases and the J segment 0 bases; nucleotides outside the gene matches: 5.